This is a list of T cell receptor beta chains from one sample in a study of T cell repertoires in cytomegalovirus infection. In TCRdb, the reads were re-called with MiXCR into one record per CDR3 protein. This sample has under 850,000 distinct CDR3 sequences, with roughly 35% found just once. The sequenced sample consisted of PBMCs. The source is a human donor in good health (CMV status not recorded). Some clones in this sample may be carry-over from other donors' samples. CDR3s include the opening cysteine and the closing phenylalanine or tryptophan. D genes are given only for firm matches. Size values are once, few and many counts, or a class for expanded clones, and some rows have none.

cdr3_nt	cdr3_aa	cdr3_length	d_call	clone_size	v_call	j_call
TGTGCCAGCAGCTGGTGGCGGGGACGATACAATGAGCAGTTCTTC	CASSWWRGRYNEQFF	15	.	.	TRBV7-9	TRBJ2-1
TGTGCCAGCAGCAACCGACTAGCGGGGGGGACACAAGAGACCCAGTACTTC	CASSNRLAGGTQETQYF	17	TRBD2	many	TRBV12-3/TRBV12-4	TRBJ2-5
TGTGCCAGCAGCGCAGGGACAGGGGGCGGTCAAGAGACCCAGTACTTC	CASSAGTGGGQETQYF	16	TRBD1	.	TRBV7-6	TRBJ2-5
TGTGCCAGTAGTATGGACGGGGGAAGCTCCTACGAGCAGTACTTC	CASSMDGGSSYEQYF	15	.	.	TRBV19	TRBJ2-7
TGTGCCAGTAGTGTCCGGGACACCGAAGAGACCCAGTACTTC	CASSVRDTEETQYF	14	.	.	TRBV19	TRBJ2-5
TGTGCCAGCAGTGGCGAAGGGCTGACTGGAAACACCATATATTTT	CASSGEGLTGNTIYF	15	.	once	TRBV12-3/TRBV12-4	TRBJ1-3
TGTGCCAGTAGTCCGGGAGGGTACAATGAGCAGTTCTTC	CASSPGGYNEQFF	13	TRBD2	many	TRBV19	TRBJ2-1
TGTGCCAGCATCCCCCTGGGACAGGGGCACCAAGAGACCCAGTACTTC	CASIPLGQGHQETQYF	16	TRBD1	few	TRBV28	TRBJ2-5
TGTGCCAGCAGCTTAGATGGCCTAGCGGGAGTCCACGAGCAGTACTTC	CASSLDGLAGVHEQYF	16	TRBD2	.	TRBV11-3	TRBJ2-7
TGTGCCAGCAGCCTTGGCAGGGAAACTGAAGCTTTCTTT	CASSLGRETEAFF	13	.	.	TRBV7-2	TRBJ1-1
TGTGCCAGCAGCGGAGGACAGGGACACACTGAAGCTTTCTTT	CASSGGQGHTEAFF	14	TRBD1	many	TRBV7-6	TRBJ1-1
TGTGCCAGCAGTTCGACAGGGGCCGGACCGACCCAGTACTTC	CASSSTGAGPTQYF	14	TRBD1	.	TRBV28	TRBJ2-5
TGCGCCAGCAGCTTGGGACAGGGGGCGCCTGGCGGCTACACCTTC	CASSLGQGAPGGYTF	15	TRBD1	.	TRBV5-1	TRBJ1-2
TGCAGTGCTGAGCGACTAGCCCAAGAGACCCAGTACTTC	CSAERLAQETQYF	13	TRBD2	few	TRBV20-1	TRBJ2-5
TGTGCCATCAGTGACGTGGCGGGGAAGGTGGATACGCAGTATTTT	CAISDVAGKVDTQYF	15	.	.	TRBV10-3	TRBJ2-3
TGCAGCGTTGGTGGGGGGCAGGGCTATGGCTACACCTTC	CSVGGGQGYGYTF	13	.	.	TRBV29-1	TRBJ1-2
TGTGCCAGCAGCTTAACAGGGGAGTTCGCTGAAGCTTTCTTT	CASSLTGEFAEAFF	14	.	few	TRBV7-3	TRBJ1-1
TGCGCCAGCAGCCCCCCCCGGGACAGGGGGGACTATAGCAATCAGCCCCAGCATTTT	CASSPPRDRGDYSNQPQHF	19	TRBD1	.	TRBV4-1	TRBJ1-5
TGTGCCAGCACTCGACAGGGCACCGGGGAGCTGTTTTTT	CASTRQGTGELFF	13	TRBD1	.	TRBV12-3/TRBV12-4	TRBJ2-2
TGTGCCAGCTCACCGACCCCCTTGGGTTGGGGGCAGGTCTATGGCTACACCTTC	CASSPTPLGWGQVYGYTF	18	.	.	TRBV27	TRBJ1-2
TGTGCCAGCAGACAGCAGGGGGCGCGTCCTGAAGCTTTCTTT	CASRQQGARPEAFF	14	TRBD1	.	TRBV2	TRBJ1-1
TGTGCCAGCAGCCCGACCAGAAAGACAGTCTCCTACAATGAGCAGTTCTTC	CASSPTRKTVSYNEQFF	17	.	few	TRBV7-9	TRBJ2-1
TGTGCCAGCAGCTTAAAAATCACAGGGAGAAGGCCCCAGCATTTT	CASSLKITGRRPQHF	15	.	many	TRBV7-3	TRBJ1-5
TGTGCCAGCAGCTCCTGGGACAGGACTGAAGCTTTCTTT	CASSSWDRTEAFF	13	TRBD1	few	TRBV7-3	TRBJ1-1
TGTGCCAGCAGGATAACAGGGGTCGATGGCTACACCTTC	CASRITGVDGYTF	13	TRBD1	.	TRBV28	TRBJ1-2
TGTGCCAGCAGTTCCCCAGACAGATTGGGAGGCTACACCTTC	CASSSPDRLGGYTF	14	.	.	TRBV28	TRBJ1-2
TGTGCCAGCAGCTCGGGACAATTCAATGAGCAGTTCTTC	CASSSGQFNEQFF	13	.	.	TRBV7-9	TRBJ2-1
TGTGCCAGCAGCCAGGGGGGACTAGCGGGGGGCCTATCCTACGAGCAGTACTTC	CASSQGGLAGGLSYEQYF	18	TRBD2	few	TRBV7-2	TRBJ2-7
TGTGCCAGCAGCCCTCGGGACGTTGGAAACACCATATATTTT	CASSPRDVGNTIYF	14	.	.	TRBV28	TRBJ1-3
TGTGCCAGCAGTCCCACCCCACCAGGGGGTACTGAAGCTTTCTTT	CASSPTPPGGTEAFF	15	TRBD1	.	TRBV6-5	TRBJ1-1
TGTGCCAGCACTCCGAGGACTAGCGGGGGGCCAAGGTACTTC	CASTPRTSGGPRYF	14	TRBD2	many	TRBV7-9	TRBJ2-5
TGTGCCAGCAGTTACACTAGCGGGGGCCGGAACACCGGGGAGCTGTTTTTT	CASSYTSGGRNTGELFF	17	TRBD2	.	TRBV6-5	TRBJ2-2
TGTGCCAGCAGTTCCCGGGACAAATTTAATTCACCCCTCCACTTT	CASSSRDKFNSPLHF	15	.	.	TRBV27	TRBJ1-6
TGTGACAGCAGTTCTAGCGGGAGGGCCGAAAACAGTCAGTACTTC	CDSSSSGRAENSQYF	15	TRBD2	once	TRBV6-6	TRBJ2-4
TGTGCCAGCAAATACGGACTAGCGGCAACCTACGAGCAGTACTTC	CASKYGLAATYEQYF	15	TRBD2	.	TRBV6-1	TRBJ2-7
TGTGCCAGCAGCCCCGCCTGGGACGGCCGTGAGACCCAGTACTTC	CASSPAWDGRETQYF	15	.	.	TRBV5-6	TRBJ2-5
TGTGCCAGCAGCCACACGCCGACAGGGACAGATACGCAGTATTTT	CASSHTPTGTDTQYF	15	TRBD1	.	TRBV4-2	TRBJ2-3
TGTGCCAGCAGCCGAGGGACTAGCGGGGGATTCGAGACCCAGTACTTC	CASSRGTSGGFETQYF	16	TRBD2	.	TRBV6-6	TRBJ2-5
TGTGCCAGCAGCTTCGGGACAGGTACCTACGAGCAGTACTTC	CASSFGTGTYEQYF	14	TRBD1	many	TRBV5-6	TRBJ2-7
TGTGCCAGCGAAAACACAGATACGCAGTATTTT	CASENTDTQYF	11	.	.	TRBV2	TRBJ2-3
TGCGCCAGCAGCCTAAGGACGGAAGGTGGCTACACCTTC	CASSLRTEGGYTF	13	.	few	TRBV5-1	TRBJ1-2
TGTGCCAGCAGCTTAGAGGTCGGTCATCAGCCCCAGCATTTT	CASSLEVGHQPQHF	14	.	many	TRBV7-2	TRBJ1-5
TGTGCCAGCTCGGGGGGGGGCTTCAATCAGCCCCAGCATTTT	CASSGGGFNQPQHF	14	.	many	TRBV12-3/TRBV12-4	TRBJ1-5
TGCAGTGCTAGAGAAATCCCCACAGGGGAGGGCTATGGCTACACCTTC	CSAREIPTGEGYGYTF	16	TRBD1	.	TRBV20-1	TRBJ1-2
TGCGCCAGCAGAGGGAGTACAGGCTCGGGCACTGAAGCTTTCTTT	CASRGSTGSGTEAFF	15	.	.	TRBV5-1	TRBJ1-1
TGTGCCAGCAGTGCTGGGAGGAATGAAAAACTGTTTTTT	CASSAGRNEKLFF	13	.	.	TRBV25-1	TRBJ1-4
TGTGCCACCAGTGGACGGGACTACAATGAGCAGTTCTTC	CATSGRDYNEQFF	13	.	.	TRBV24-1	TRBJ2-1
TGTGCCAGCGGCTTCGTGGGCTACGAGCAGTACTTC	CASGFVGYEQYF	12	.	.	TRBV11-2	TRBJ2-7
TGTGCCACCAGCAGAGCTCGGGGAGCGGGGACCTACAATGAGCAGTTCTTC	CATSRARGAGTYNEQFF	17	TRBD2	few	TRBV15	TRBJ2-1
TGTGCCAGCAGTTTCCTAGCGGGAGAGAAGAGGGAGCTGTTTTTT	CASSFLAGEKRELFF	15	TRBD2	.	TRBV27	TRBJ2-2
TGTGCCAGCAGCTTACCTACTTGGCGGGGCACAGATACGCAGTATTTT	CASSLPTWRGTDTQYF	16	.	.	TRBV7-2	TRBJ2-3
TGTGCCAGCAGTCCCCCGGACTTGCAACATGAAGCTTTCTTT	CASSPPDLQHEAFF	14	.	few	TRBV6-2/TRBV6-3	TRBJ1-1
TGTGCCAGCAGCATTACGGCTGGGGTCATCTATGGCTACACCTTC	CASSITAGVIYGYTF	15	.	few	TRBV11-2	TRBJ1-2
TGTGCCAGCAGTCCTTTTAGCGGCGGGGGAGATACGCAGTATTTT	CASSPFSGGGDTQYF	15	TRBD2	.	TRBV6-1	TRBJ2-3
TGTGCCAGCAGCTTAGCAAGGACAGTCAACTATGGCTACACCTTC	CASSLARTVNYGYTF	15	.	.	TRBV7-8	TRBJ1-2